Here is one TCR beta chain with its context. The antigen remains unidentified. TCRdb keeps only in-frame clones here, not all; method: immunoSEQ multiplex PCR. This table holds 400,000 to 450,000 clones, 90% found once. The germline CDR1 and CDR2 sequences are SGHNT and YYREEE (reference sequence). Trimming removed 4 bases from V and 2 bases from J, with 5 bases in between. The CDR3 runs 12 residues. The data originate from a study of Ad26.COV2.S vaccination and SARS-CoV-2 variants. Study in general: The vaccine Ad26.COV2.S was put into the muscle once, or twice with 56 days between.

The study's findings and limits: For non-spike TCRs, breadth in vaccine recipients resembled that in placebo recipients.

As for treatment: roughly 19 received Ad26.COV2.S at low or high dose, single or two shots; five or six received placebo; per-sample allocation not given. Sample collection was performed on day 63 after the first vaccine or placebo injection. Recruitment in Boston yielded a donor of adult age, 18-55 years. The rearrangement uses TRBV5-4 and TRBJ2-3; D ambiguous. The source was peripheral blood, collected in a trial of Ad26.COV2.S vaccine versus placebo. This sequence was found in a person between 18 and 59 years old who received the Ad26.COV2.S COVID-19 vaccine or a placebo. CDR3 in DNA: TGTGCCAGCAGCACAGTCACAGATACGCAGTATTTT. This gives the protein CASSTVTDTQYF.